The 19 T cell receptor beta chains presented below share a single source sample, sequenced in a study of CD8 T cells in Susac syndrome. Reverse transcription used about 0.45 to 1 ug RNA and random hexamers. From the immunoSEQ multiplex PCR reads, TCRdb called clonotypes with MiXCR, one entry per CDR3 protein. The sample includes about 200,000 distinct CDR3 sequences, roughly 94% of them seen just once. Material: CD4+ T cells from PBMCs. Source of these receptors: a human donor in good health.

The rearrangement joins TRBV20-1 to TRBJ2-1, with TRBD1 matching over 9 bases. V was pared by 4 bases and J by 6 bases, with 7 bases of the junction left unmatched. CDR3 size: 14 residues. Per germline, CDR1 DFQATT and CDR2 SNEGSKA (reference sequence). CDR3 residues: CSAIFGTGTNEQFF. The CDR3 DNA sequence: TGCAGTGCTATCTTCGGGACAGGGACCAATGAGCAGTTCTTC.

The chain couples TRBV4-1 to TRBJ1-2; weak D call: TRBD1 (5 bases). Per the germline V gene, CDR1 is MGHRA and CDR2 is YSYEKL. The CDR3 consists of 18 residues. Between the trimmed V and J ends, which lost 4 bases and 1 base, there was a span of 22 bases. CDR3 nucleotides: TGCGCCAGCAGCCCGCATAGGTTGAGGGGTGATTTTAACTATGGCTACACCTTC. This encodes CASSPHRLRGDFNYGYTF.

The gene calls are TRBV28 and TRBJ2-7; the D gene is possibly TRBD1 (6 bases). The CDR3 sequence is 11 residues long. Germline values: CDR1 MDHEN, CDR2 SYDVKM. With 8 bases removed from V and 4 bases from J, the gap between germline ends came to 9 bases. As DNA, the CDR3 is TGTGCCAGCGCTCAGGGGTACGAGCAGTACGTC. Its translation is CASAQGYEQYV.

The V call is TRBV24-1, the J call TRBJ2-3; 11 bases are a match to TRBD1. Germline-derived CDR1 and CDR2 are KGHDR and SFDVKD. V was clipped by 9 bases and J by 3 bases; unmatched bases: 7. The length of the CDR3 is 15 residues. The CDR3 loop is CATRPGQGETDTQYF. CDR3 bases: TGTGCCACCCGCCCGGGACAGGGGGAGACAGATACGCAGTATTTT.

This chain joins TRBV14 and TRBJ1-2, with D hard to call. This CDR3 spans 13 amino acids. Trimming left V 3 bases short and J 7 bases short, with 12 bases between. CDR1 SGHDN and CDR2 FVKESK come from the germline V gene. CDR3: CASSQEEHGGYTF. CDR3 sequence (DNA): TGTGCCAGCAGCCAGGAAGAGCACGGTGGCTACACCTTC.

The chain uses TRBV7-8 and TRBJ2-6, with 8 bases lining up with TRBD1. CDR1 is SGHVS and CDR2 is FQNEAQ in the germline V gene. The CDR3 is 18 residues long. Trimming at V came to 1 base and at J to 4 bases, leaving 9 bases not matched to a gene. CDR3 nucleotides: TGTGCCAGCAGCTTAGGGACAGGGTTACTATCAGGGGCCAACGTCCTGACTTTC. It encodes CASSLGTGLLSGANVLTF.

The CDR3 DNA reads as TGTGCCAGCTCTCGGCGGACGTCAGATCAGCCCCAGCATTTT. Residues: CASSRRTSDQPQHF. The chain is built from TRBV18 and TRBJ1-5; no clear D gene. This CDR3 is 14 amino acids long. Germline assignment: CDR1 KGHSH and CDR2 LQKENI. The ends were cut back, 6 bases at V and 5 bases at J, with 14 bases in the middle.

This chain joins TRBV2 and TRBJ1-1; 9 nucleotides line up with TRBD1. There are 14 residues in the CDR3. V gave up 4 bases and J gave up 10 bases; unmatched junction bases: 10. CDR1 SNHLY and CDR2 FYNNEI come from the germline V gene. CDR3 region: CASSALQGAGGAFF. CDR3 DNA sequence: TGTGCCAGCAGTGCTTTACAGGGGGCGGGAGGAGCTTTCTTT.

The chain employs TRBV6-5 and TRBJ2-5; D possibly matches TRBD1 or TRBD2 (6 bases each). Germline CDR1 reads MNHEY; CDR2 reads SVGAGI. CDR3 size: 11 residues. The V end was cut by 10 bases, the J end by 5 bases, with 11 bases between. The chain's CDR3 is CATRGLETQYF. For the CDR3, the DNA is TGTGCCACCAGGGGACTGGAGACCCAGTACTTC.

The V gene is TRBV5-6, the J gene TRBJ2-5; 7 bases are a match to TRBD1. The V gene end was trimmed by 0 bases and the J gene end by 4 bases; junction bases not matched to a gene: 12. The germline gives CDR1 SGHDT, CDR2 YYEEEE. The CDR3 has 17 amino acids. Here the CDR3 DNA reads TGTGCCAGCAGCTTGGTCCAGGGGGAAAGGGAAGGAGAGACCCAGTACTTC. Translation: CASSLVQGEREGETQYF.

The chain carries TRBV18 and TRBJ2-6; the D gene is possibly TRBD1 (5 bases). With 4 bases removed from V and 0 bases from J, the gap between germline ends came to 10 bases. CDR3 length equals 16 residues. Germline assignment: CDR1 KGHSH and CDR2 LQKENI. CDR3 sequence reads: CASSLSGHSGANVLTF. CDR3 coding DNA: TGTGCCAGCTCACTATCAGGACACTCTGGGGCCAACGTCCTGACTTTC.

V and J are TRBV7-2 and TRBJ2-7, with D unresolved. The CDR3 consists of 14 residues. V dropped 1 base and J dropped 4 bases, with 11 bases sitting between them. Germline lookup yields CDR1 SGHTA and CDR2 FQGNSA. CDR3 DNA: TGTGCCAGCAGCTTAGAAGGAATCTATTACGAGCAGTACTTC. Residues: CASSLEGIYYEQYF.

V and J are TRBV20-1 and TRBJ1-5, with D perhaps TRBD1 (5 bases). CDR3 length: 12 residues. From germline, CDR1 is DFQATT and CDR2 SNEGSKA (reference sequence). V lost 6 bases to trimming and J lost 7 bases, with 13 bases between them. CDR3 loop: CSAIRGDQPQHF. As DNA, the CDR3 is TGCAGTGCAATACGAGGGGACCAGCCCCAGCATTTT.

The J gene is TRBJ1-2, the V gene TRBV29-1; D is undetermined. V was clipped by 4 bases and J by 4 bases, with 19 bases between them. The CDR3 covers 15 residues. The germline V gene encodes CDR1 SQVTM and CDR2 ANQGSEA. The CDR3 DNA reads as TGCAGCGTTGTCGGGGAAAATTCTGATTCCTATGGCTACACCTTC. Amino acid sequence: CSVVGENSDSYGYTF.

The V call is TRBV5-4, the J call TRBJ1-1; D is ambiguous. V was trimmed by 1 base and J by 0 bases, leaving 10 bases between them. Germline V gene sequence: CDR1 SGHNT, CDR2 YYREEE (reference sequence). CDR3 size: 15 residues. CDR3 nucleotides: TGTGCCAGCAGCTTGCCCAAGACACTGAACACTGAAGCTTTCTTT. It codes for CASSLPKTLNTEAFF.

This chain uses TRBV7-2 with TRBJ1-2, with D unclear. V lost 3 bases and J 6 bases, leaving 8 bases between the germline ends. The germline CDR1 and CDR2 sequences are SGHTA and FQGNSA. CDR3 length equals 12 residues. In DNA, the CDR3 is TGTGCCAGCAGCTTTCCCAACGATGGCTACACCTTC. Translation: CASSFPNDGYTF.

This sequence joins TRBV25-1 and TRBJ2-5, with 8 bases identical to TRBD1. Per the germline V gene, CDR1 is MGHDK and CDR2 is SYGVNS. This CDR3 region has 15 residues. The trim removed 3 bases at V and 5 bases at J, leaving 8 bases unmatched. The CDR3 nucleotides read TGTGCCAGCAGTGACCCCAGGGGGCTTGACGAGACCCAGTACTTC. The encoded protein is CASSDPRGLDETQYF.

This chain connects TRBV9 to TRBJ1-2; D not certain. Trimming pared 4 bases from V and 2 bases from J, leaving 15 bases between. Germline lookup yields CDR1 SGDLS and CDR2 YYNGEE. This CDR3 spans 15 amino acids. The CDR3 region is CASSLSGGLNYGYTF. The CDR3 nucleotides read TGTGCCAGCAGCCTCTCGGGCGGGTTAAACTATGGCTACACCTTC.

V and J are TRBV28 and TRBJ2-1; 12 positions match TRBD2. After removal of 3 bases from V and 8 bases from J, the junction contained 5 bases not matched to a gene. The CDR3 runs 15 residues. Germline lookup yields CDR1 MDHEN and CDR2 SYDVKM. The CDR3 region has the DNA TGTGCCAGCAGTTTTCTGGCTAGCGGGAGGGATGAGCAGTTCTTC. Encoded protein: CASSFLASGRDEQFF.